The clone carrying this T cell receptor (beta chain) has more than one count but fewer than ten. The antigen is undetermined. TCRdb re-called the RT-PCR reads through MiXCR, storing one row per CDR3 protein. Altogether 150,000 to 200,000 distinct CDR3 sequences are present, approximately 12% being singletons, with the ten largest covering 35% to 40%. This entry belongs to a study of response to subunit inactivated influenza vaccine. Points from the study as a whole: The study's authors posited that every seasonal influenza vaccination enlists few new T cells.

The clonotype was recovered from a man between 45 and 75 years old who received an inactivated influenza vaccine. Sequencing used CD8+ T cells sorted from PBMCs, obtained around 25 months after vaccination.

As DNA, the CDR3 is TGTGCCAGCAGTCCCCCTAGCGGGCTCTCCTACGAGCAGTACTTC. Amino acids: CASSPPSGLSYEQYF. The chain combines TRBV6-2 or TRBV6-3 with TRBJ2-7; 8 bases line up with TRBD2. The CDR3 totals 15 residues. The J segment lost 0 bases and the V segment lost 5 bases, leaving 6 bases of the junction unmatched. CDR1 is MNHEY and CDR2 is SVGEGT in the germline V gene.